What follows are 25 T cell receptor beta chains derived from one specimen sequenced in a study of T cell responses to AZD1222 COVID-19 vaccine. The assay was immunoSEQ multiplex PCR, and TCRdb's table has in-frame clones only and misses some. The table has about 83,000 clones, roughly 83% seen once. The source was peripheral blood, collected on day 0 of AZD1222 vaccination. Receptor source: an adult in good health.

The rearrangement joins TRBV7-3 to TRBJ1-6, with D possibly matching TRBD1 (6 bases). V was trimmed by 0 bases and J by 9 bases, leaving 9 bases between them. The germline CDR1 and CDR2 sequences are SGHTA and FQGTGA. The CDR3 extends over 14 amino acids. In nucleotides, the CDR3 is TGTGCCAGCAGCTTAACGGGGGGCGGTTCACCCCTCCACTTT. Translating gives CASSLTGGGSPLHF.

The chain joins TRBV2 to TRBJ1-1, with a weak D call TRBD1 (5 bases). Germline V CDR1 and CDR2: SNHLY, FYNNEI. The CDR3 length is 12 residues. V shed 10 bases and J shed 5 bases, with 14 bases lying between them. The DNA of the CDR3 is TGTGCCACCACCAGGGCGCGTACTGAAGCTTTCTTT. Protein sequence: CATTRARTEAFF. The variable domain in full, with the rest retrieved from reference TRBV2 and TRBJ1-1, is EPEVTQTPSHQVTQMGQEVILRCVPISNHLYFYWYRQILGQKVEFLVSFYNNEISEKSEIFDDQFSVERPDGSNFTLKIRSTKLEDSAMYFCATTRARTEAFFGQGTRLTVV.

The J gene is TRBJ2-3, the V gene TRBV6-1; the D is unclear. The CDR3 runs to 14 residues. The V gene's germline CDR1 is MNHNS and CDR2 SASEGT. V lost 0 bases and J 1 base, leaving 5 bases between the germline ends. CDR3 nucleotide sequence: TGTGCCAGCAGTGAAGCTGTTGGCACAGATACGCAGTATTTT. It is translated as CASSEAVGTDTQYF.

The V and J genes are TRBV4-1 and TRBJ1-3; D possibly corresponds to TRBD1 (5 bases). Trimming pared 8 bases from V and 1 base from J, leaving 12 bases between. This CDR3 spans 14 amino acids. Germline CDR1 and CDR2: MGHRA and YSYEKL. CDR3 in DNA: TGCGCCAGCTCCCCGGGGGGGTCTGGAAACACCATATATTTT. The encoded protein is CASSPGGSGNTIYF.

This chain connects TRBV3-1 (or the pseudogene TRBV3-2) to TRBJ2-7; D remains ambiguous. The V end was cut by 0 bases, the J end by 2 bases, with 20 bases between. CDR3 size: 18 residues. In germline, CDR1 is LGHDT, CDR2 YNNKEL (reference sequence). This CDR3 is CASSQDLTGQASTYEQYF. The CDR3 nucleotides are TGTGCCAGCAGCCAAGATCTTACGGGCCAGGCGTCTACCTACGAGCAGTACTTC.

The V gene is TRBV19, the J gene TRBJ1-2; no clear D gene. Trimming removed 5 bases from V and 6 bases from J, with 7 bases in between. This CDR3 contains 11 residues. The germline gives CDR1 LNHDA, CDR2 SQIVND (reference sequence). The CDR3 sequence: CASSLDDGYTF. The CDR3 nucleotides are TGTGCCAGTAGTCTCGACGATGGCTACACCTTC.

The gene calls are TRBV7-9 and TRBJ2-3, with D perhaps given as TRBD1 or TRBD2 (6 bases each). V was clipped by 8 bases and J by 3 bases, with 12 bases between them. The CDR3 totals 13 residues. Germline V lookup: CDR1 SEHNR, CDR2 FQNEAQ (reference sequence). The CDR3 sequence: CASGGPETDTQYF. CDR3 DNA: TGTGCCAGCGGGGGGCCTGAAACAGATACGCAGTATTTT. Supplemented by reference TRBV7-9 and TRBJ2-3, the full variable domain reads DTGVSQNPRHKITKRGQNVTFRCDPISEHNRLYWYRQTLGQGPEFLTYFQNEAQLEKSRLLSDRFSAERPKGSFSTLEIQRTEQGDSAMYLCASGGPETDTQYFGPGTRLTVL.

The chain has TRBV6-5 and TRBJ2-1, with D unclear. Germline V gene sequence: CDR1 MNHEY, CDR2 SVGAGI. The CDR3 consists of 14 residues. The germline V and J ends were trimmed by 6 bases and 5 bases, with 14 bases remaining between them. The CDR3 here is CASSRVGVHNEQFF. In DNA, the CDR3 is TGTGCCAGCAGCCGAGTCGGAGTCCACAATGAGCAGTTCTTC.

This rearrangement joins TRBV27 to TRBJ2-5; D uncertain. This CDR3 region has 12 residues. With 6 bases removed from V and 5 bases from J, the gap between germline ends came to 10 bases. From germline, CDR1 is MNHEY and CDR2 SMNVEV (reference sequence). In DNA form, the CDR3 reads TGTGCCAGCAGAGATCGGTGGGAGACCCAGTACTTC. Translated, it gives CASRDRWETQYF.

This chain joins TRBV6-5 and TRBJ2-1, with 7 bases aligning to TRBD1. Per the germline V gene, CDR1 is MNHEY and CDR2 is SVGAGI. After removal of 9 bases from V and 9 bases from J, the junction contained 11 bases not matched to a gene. CDR3 length: 13 residues. The DNA for the CDR3 is TGTGCCAGTAATCGTTACCCAGGGGGTGAGCAGTTCTTC. It codes for CASNRYPGGEQFF.

This clone was picked up one time. J is TRBJ1-5 and V is TRBV11-2; D may be TRBD1 (5 bases). Per the germline V gene, CDR1 is SGHAT and CDR2 is FQNNGV. Trimming pared 5 bases from V and 3 bases from J, leaving 8 bases between. This CDR3 region has 13 residues. CDR3 coding DNA: TGTGCCAGCAGCCTAGGGGTCAATCAGCCCCAGCATTTT. Translation: CASSLGVNQPQHF.

The V gene is TRBV25-1, the J gene TRBJ2-7; TRBD2 agrees at 7 bases. The CDR3 is made up of 14 amino acids. CDR1 is MGHDK and CDR2 is SYGVNS in the germline V gene. V trimming: 10 bases; J trimming: 1 base; junction bases outside the gene matches: 10. CDR3 coding DNA: TGTGCCAACGGACGGAGGGAGGGGTCCTACGAGCAGTACTTC. Amino acid sequence: CANGRREGSYEQYF.

This chain links TRBV11-3 with TRBJ2-1, with D perhaps assigned TRBD1 or TRBD2 (5 bases each). The CDR3 is made up of 14 amino acids. Germline V gene sequence: CDR1 SGHNT, CDR2 YENEEA. V was cut by 3 bases and J by 3 bases, with 9 bases left in between. CDR3 DNA sequence: TGTGCCAGCAGCTTTGGGGGTGGCTACAATGAGCAGTTCTTC. It is translated as CASSFGGGYNEQFF. Using reference TRBV11-3 and TRBJ2-1 for the parts outside the CDR3, the full variable domain is EAGVVQSPRYKIIEKKQPVAFWCNPISGHNTLYWYLQNLGQGPELLIRYENEEAVDDSQLPKDRFSAERLKGVDSTLKIQPAELGDSAVYLCASSFGGGYNEQFFGPGTRLTVL.

This chain links TRBV18 with TRBJ1-3; D might be TRBD1 (5 bases). Germline loops: CDR1 KGHSH, CDR2 LQKENI. This CDR3 has 16 amino acids. V dropped 3 bases and J dropped 1 base, with 13 bases sitting between them. CDR3: CASSPTGAGSGNTIYF. CDR3 nucleotide sequence: TGTGCCAGCTCACCCACCGGGGCGGGTTCTGGAAACACCATATATTTT.

This chain links TRBV6-5 with TRBJ2-3; D gene unclear. The germline gives CDR1 MNHEY, CDR2 SVGAGI. Between the trimmed V and J ends, which lost 5 bases and 2 bases, there was a span of 11 bases. The CDR3 consists of 14 residues. The CDR3 loop is CASSPGHFTDTQYF. The CDR3 DNA reads TGTGCCAGCAGTCCCGGGCACTTCACAGATACGCAGTATTTT.

The chain uses TRBV18 and TRBJ2-7; 7 positions agree with TRBD1. V shed 3 bases and J 2 bases; nucleotides not matched to a gene: 4. Per the germline V gene, CDR1 is KGHSH and CDR2 is LQKENI. The length of the CDR3 is 14 residues. CDR3 amino acids: CASSPGTAAYEQYF. The DNA of the CDR3 is TGTGCCAGCTCACCTGGGACAGCAGCCTACGAGCAGTACTTC. The variable domain in full, completed from reference TRBV18 and TRBJ2-7, reads NAGVMQNPRHLVRRRGQEARLRCSPMKGHSHVYWYRQLPEEGLKFMVYLQKENIIDESGMPKERFSAEFPKEGPSILRIQQVVRGDSAAYFCASSPGTAAYEQYFGPGTRLTVT.

The chain couples TRBV19 to TRBJ1-3; tentative D call: TRBD1 (5 bases). Per germline, CDR1 LNHDA and CDR2 SQIVND (reference sequence). V dropped 7 bases and J dropped 0 bases, with 10 bases sitting between them. This CDR3 has 14 residues. CDR3 residues: CASTSGASGNTIYF. The DNA of the CDR3 is TGTGCCAGTACTTCCGGGGCCTCTGGAAACACCATATATTTT.

The chain couples TRBV13 to TRBJ2-7, with D perhaps matching TRBD1 (5 bases). This CDR3 has 14 amino acids. The germline V gene has CDR1 PRHDT and CDR2 FYEKMQ (reference sequence). The germline V and J ends were trimmed by 4 bases and 3 bases, with 13 bases remaining between them. The CDR3 DNA is TGTGCCAGCAGCTCAAGACAGATTCTCTACGAGCAGTACTTC. Its translation: CASSSRQILYEQYF.

A single count supports this clone. The chain is built from TRBV15 and TRBJ2-7, with 10 bases lining up with TRBD2. The CDR3 loop spans 15 amino acids. CDR1 LNHNV and CDR2 YYDKDF come from the germline V gene (reference sequence). Trimming cost V 1 base and J 7 bases; bases outside gene matches: 7. CDR3 loop: CATSRVASGSGEQYF. DNA for the CDR3: TGTGCCACCAGCAGAGTGGCTAGCGGGAGTGGGGAGCAGTACTTC.

This clone has only one observation. The V and J genes are TRBV6-5 and TRBJ1-6; no reliable D call. The CDR3 totals 15 residues. Trimming shortened V by 6 bases and J by 0 bases, and 9 bases separated the two germline ends. Germline-derived CDR1 and CDR2 are MNHEY and SVGAGI. The CDR3 spells CASRSDNSYNSPLHF. The CDR3, as DNA: TGTGCCAGCAGATCAGACAACTCCTATAATTCACCCCTCCACTTT.

This chain links TRBV7-2 with TRBJ2-3; D is undetermined. The CDR3 runs to 15 residues. Germline-derived CDR1 and CDR2 are SGHTA and FQGNSA. Trimming cost V 2 bases and J 3 bases, with 12 bases left between them. As DNA, the CDR3 is TGTGCCAGCAGCTTACGGTGGGGAAGGACAGATACGCAGTATTTT. It specifies CASSLRWGRTDTQYF. Full variable domain (missing parts from reference TRBV7-2 and TRBJ2-3): GAGVSQSPSNKVTEKGKDVELRCDPISGHTALYWYRQSLGQGLEFLIYFQGNSAPDKSGLPSDRFSAERTGGSVSTLTIQRTQQEDSAVYLCASSLRWGRTDTQYFGPGTRLTVL.

The chain uses TRBV7-2 and TRBJ2-7; D may be TRBD2 (7 bases). Deletions cut 3 bases from V and 2 bases from J, with 17 bases between. Germline V gene lookup returns CDR1 SGHTA and CDR2 FQGNSA. CDR3 length: 16 residues. CDR3 sequence: CASSLGGARNTYEQYF. Written as DNA, the CDR3 is TGTGCCAGCAGCTTGGGGGGGGCCCGTAATACCTACGAGCAGTACTTC.

Worth noting for this clone: One end of the junction does not line up with germline, which may come from a read error. V and J are TRBV7-7 and TRBJ2-5; 8 bases are a match to TRBD2. The CDR3 is made up of 15 amino acids. Germline CDR1 and CDR2: SSHAT and FNYEAQ (reference sequence). In nucleotides, the CDR3 is TGTGCTAGCAGCCGCGGAGCGGGAGTGGGAGAGACCCAGTACTTC. Amino acids: CASSRGAGVGETQYF.

CDR3: CASSPTGGPGNTIYF. The CDR3 coding sequence is TGTGCCAGCAGCCCCACCGGGGGGCCTGGAAACACCATATATTTT. The genes are TRBV7-2 and TRBJ1-3; maybe TRBD1 (6 bases). There are 15 residues in the CDR3. V was trimmed by 5 bases and J by 2 bases, leaving 13 bases between them. Germline V lookup: CDR1 SGHTA, CDR2 FQGNSA.

This clone has just a few counts. The chain couples TRBV5-1 to TRBJ2-5, with 7 bases that match TRBD2. This CDR3 is 16 amino acids long. CDR1 is SGHRS and CDR2 is YFSETQ in the germline V gene. The V and J ends lost 0 bases and 5 bases, in that order; junction bases with no gene match: 10. The CDR3 region has the DNA TGCGCCAGCAGCTTGGGGGGACTAACTTCTCCGGAGACCCAGTACTTC. Translation gives CASSLGGLTSPETQYF.